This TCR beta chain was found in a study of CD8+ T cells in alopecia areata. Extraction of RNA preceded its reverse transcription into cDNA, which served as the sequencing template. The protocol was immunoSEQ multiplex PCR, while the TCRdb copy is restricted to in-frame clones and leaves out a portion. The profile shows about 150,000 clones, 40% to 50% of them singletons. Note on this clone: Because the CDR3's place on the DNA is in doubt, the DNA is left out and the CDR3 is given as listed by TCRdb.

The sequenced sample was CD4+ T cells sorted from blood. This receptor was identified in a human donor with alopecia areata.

CDR3 amino acids: CASSFGQGSWHF. This rearrangement joins TRBV6-5 to TRBJ1-5; the table's D call, TRBD1, was not checked against the DNA. The CDR3 has 12 amino acids, counting both end residues. Germline V CDR1 and CDR2: MNHEY, SVGAGI.